These T cell receptor beta chains were read from a single sample in a study of radiotherapy plus CTLA-4 blockade in lung cancer. Here immunoSEQ multiplex PCR was the method, and the copy in TCRdb shows in-frame clones only, minus some. The sample holds about 120,000 clones; about 83% are singletons and the top ten take 4.5% to 6.5%. The input for sequencing was peripheral blood, taken from a patient treated with radiotherapy plus ipilimumab. Source of these receptors: a human donor with non-small cell lung cancer who had a partial response to radiotherapy plus ipilimumab. The conserved cysteine and the conserved F or W are not part of the CDR3 here. The order of the fields is J gene, V gene, CDR3 protein.

>TRBJ1-3|TRBV28
ASSLGDNTIY
>TRBJ2-1|TRBV7-6
ASSLYAGEQF
>TRBJ1-1|TRBV2
ASSELVRGEAF
>TRBJ2-1|TRBV2
ASSVQGVNNEQF
>TRBJ1-2|TRBV28
ASRSTGEGSNYGYT
>TRBJ2-1|TRBV27
ASSKGLAGGPHNEQF
>TRBJ2-3|TRBV6-5
ASSSTGGTDTQY
>TRBJ1-3|TRBV19
ATLTPDRAGNTIY
>TRBJ1-5|TRBV19
ASSIQGAINQPQH
>TRBJ1-2|TRBV19
ASTQWGVNGYT
>TRBJ1-1|TRBV6-6
ASSYPGLGVNTEAF
>TRBJ1-4|TRBV7-9
ASSAPGLPNEKLF
>TRBJ2-1|TRBV7-2
ASDRSKSYNEQF
>TRBJ1-2|TRBV29-1
SVPLRDGYGYT
>TRBJ2-3|TRBV5-1
ASRLGQGAKDTQY
>TRBJ2-1|TRBV28
ASSSFPPYNEQF
>TRBJ2-3|TRBV6-1
ASSGVAGGNTQY
>TRBJ2-7|TRBV28
ASRYRAEQY
>TRBJ1-1|TRBV6-5
ASSYRVNTEAF
>TRBJ2-7|TRBV5-6
ASSTGHNEQY
>TRBJ2-3|TRBV5-1
ASSLGTGDSTDTQY
>TRBJ2-1|TRBV2
ASIPDRIYNEQF
>TRBJ2-5|TRBV5-5
ASSLTSGRETQY
>TRBJ1-2|TRBV6-5
ASRSGTGNINGYT
>TRBJ2-5|TRBV13
ASSLGRQLGTQY
>TRBJ2-1|TRBV28
ASSFGTSNEQF
>TRBJ2-5|TRBV5-4
ASSPRGAGAFYQETQY
>TRBJ1-3|TRBV6-1
ASRQQVSGNTIY
>TRBJ1-3|TRBV19
ASSIQTYHSGNTIY
>TRBJ1-1|TRBV4-2
ASSQASPGQARVRTEAF
>TRBJ1-5|TRBV6-5
ASSDRVSNQPQH
>TRBJ1-6|TRBV9
ASSTGNSPLH
>TRBJ1-2|TRBV7-8
ASSSYTDSDGYT
>TRBJ2-7|TRBV6-1
ASSDRGVDEQY
>TRBJ1-2|TRBV4-1
ASSQQNFVGPPDYGYT
>TRBJ2-3|TRBV5-6
ASSLGAKIRTDTQY
>TRBJ1-4|TRBV4-2
ASSQDKRAATNEKLF